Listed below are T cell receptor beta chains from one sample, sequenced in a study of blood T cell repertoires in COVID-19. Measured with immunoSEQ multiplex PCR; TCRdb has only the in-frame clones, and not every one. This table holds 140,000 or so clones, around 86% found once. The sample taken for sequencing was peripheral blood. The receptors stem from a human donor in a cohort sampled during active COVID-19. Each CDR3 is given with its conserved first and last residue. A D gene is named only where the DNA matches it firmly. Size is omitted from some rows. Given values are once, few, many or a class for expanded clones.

cdr3_nt: TGCAGCGTTGAAGATCAGCGCCTCACAACCTCCTACAATGAGCAGTTCTTC
cdr3_aa: CSVEDQRLTTSYNEQFF
d_call: .
v_call: TRBV29-1
clone_size: .
j_call: TRBJ2-1

cdr3_nt: TGTGCTAGCAGCCCAGCCCCGACAGGGGGTCAAGTAGGGGAGCTGTTTTTT
cdr3_aa: CASSPAPTGGQVGELFF
d_call: TRBD1
v_call: TRBV7-7
clone_size: .
j_call: TRBJ2-2

cdr3_nt: TGTGCCAGCAGTGCGGACAGGGCCTACAATGAGCAGTTCTTC
cdr3_aa: CASSADRAYNEQFF
d_call: TRBD1
v_call: TRBV6-4
clone_size: .
j_call: TRBJ2-1

cdr3_nt: TGTGCCAGCAGCCAGAGGACTAGCGGGGGGGCGTATGGGTACGAGCAGTACTTC
cdr3_aa: CASSQRTSGGAYGYEQYF
d_call: TRBD2
v_call: TRBV3-1/TRBV3-2
clone_size: .
j_call: TRBJ2-7

cdr3_nt: TGTGCCAGCAGCTTAGGGCGGGGGGGCTCCAAGACCCAGTACTTC
cdr3_aa: CASSLGRGGSKTQYF
d_call: TRBD2
v_call: TRBV7-2
clone_size: .
j_call: TRBJ2-5

cdr3_nt: TGTGCCTGGATACAGGGCTCTGGAAACACCATATATTTT
cdr3_aa: CAWIQGSGNTIYF
d_call: .
v_call: TRBV30
clone_size: .
j_call: TRBJ1-3

cdr3_nt: TGTGCCATCGGACAGGGGAAGGATTCACCCCTCCACTTT
cdr3_aa: CAIGQGKDSPLHF
d_call: TRBD1
v_call: TRBV10-3
clone_size: .
j_call: TRBJ1-6

cdr3_nt: TGTGCCAGCAGCTTGACACCGAAGAACACCGGGGAGCTGTTTTTT
cdr3_aa: CASSLTPKNTGELFF
d_call: .
v_call: TRBV5-4
clone_size: once
j_call: TRBJ2-2

cdr3_nt: TGCGCCAGCAGCCCGGGCGGGCGGAACCAAGAGACCCAGTACTTC
cdr3_aa: CASSPGGRNQETQYF
d_call: .
v_call: TRBV5-1
clone_size: .
j_call: TRBJ2-5

cdr3_nt: TGTGCCAGCAGATACTTACTAGATTCCCAACACAATGAGCAGTTCTTC
cdr3_aa: CASRYLLDSQHNEQFF
d_call: .
v_call: TRBV28
clone_size: once
j_call: TRBJ2-1

cdr3_nt: TGTGCCAGCAGTCTGAAGGGAGGCAGGGCCACCAACTATGGCTACACCTTC
cdr3_aa: CASSLKGGRATNYGYTF
d_call: .
v_call: TRBV6-6
clone_size: once
j_call: TRBJ1-2

cdr3_nt: TGTGCCAGCAGTTTTTTAGCCAGGGCCTACGAGCAGTACTTC
cdr3_aa: CASSFLARAYEQYF
d_call: .
v_call: TRBV28
clone_size: once
j_call: TRBJ2-7

cdr3_nt: TGTGCCAGCAGCTTATCCCTGGGACTAGCGGGAGGGGATACGCAGTATTTT
cdr3_aa: CASSLSLGLAGGDTQYF
d_call: TRBD2
v_call: TRBV13
clone_size: .
j_call: TRBJ2-3

cdr3_nt: TGTGCCAGCAGTTATGGGCAGATTAGCAATCAGCCCCAGCATTTT
cdr3_aa: CASSYGQISNQPQHF
d_call: .
v_call: TRBV6-5
clone_size: .
j_call: TRBJ1-5

cdr3_nt: TGTGCCAGCAGCTTGGCGGGGATGACTGAAGCTTTCTTT
cdr3_aa: CASSLAGMTEAFF
d_call: .
v_call: TRBV5-8
clone_size: .
j_call: TRBJ1-1

cdr3_nt: TGTGCCAGCAGCCTATCAACGGCGGGCACCGGGGAGCTGTTTTTT
cdr3_aa: CASSLSTAGTGELFF
d_call: .
v_call: TRBV7-2
clone_size: .
j_call: TRBJ2-2

cdr3_nt: TGTGCCAGTAAAAGGCACAGGGAATACACTGAAGCTTTCTTT
cdr3_aa: CASKRHREYTEAFF
d_call: .
v_call: TRBV19
clone_size: once
j_call: TRBJ1-1

cdr3_nt: TGTGCCAGCTCACCGTCCCGGACATCGAACACTGAAGCTTTCTTT
cdr3_aa: CASSPSRTSNTEAFF
d_call: .
v_call: TRBV18
clone_size: .
j_call: TRBJ1-1

cdr3_nt: TGCGCCAGCAGCCCCGGGACAGGGTCCTACGAGCAGTACTTC
cdr3_aa: CASSPGTGSYEQYF
d_call: TRBD1
v_call: TRBV5-1
clone_size: .
j_call: TRBJ2-7

cdr3_nt: TGTGCCAGCAGCCAGCCGGGACTAGCGGGAGGTCGGTCCTACAATGAGCAGTTCTTC
cdr3_aa: CASSQPGLAGGRSYNEQFF
d_call: TRBD2
v_call: TRBV3-1/TRBV3-2
clone_size: once
j_call: TRBJ2-1

cdr3_nt: TGTGCCAGTAGTATGGACAGGGTGGCAAAACTGTTTTTT
cdr3_aa: CASSMDRVAKLFF
d_call: TRBD1
v_call: TRBV19
clone_size: .
j_call: TRBJ1-4

cdr3_nt: TGTGCCAGCCTGGACAGGCGAGCTAACTATGGCTACACCTTC
cdr3_aa: CASLDRRANYGYTF
d_call: TRBD1
v_call: TRBV3-1/TRBV3-2
clone_size: .
j_call: TRBJ1-2

cdr3_nt: TGTGCCAGCTCACTGCTCGGGTATCTGGACGAGCAGTACTTC
cdr3_aa: CASSLLGYLDEQYF
d_call: .
v_call: TRBV18
clone_size: few
j_call: TRBJ2-7

cdr3_nt: TGTGCCAGTACCACCACAGGAGCCCAGGGTTCACCCCTCCACTTT
cdr3_aa: CASTTTGAQGSPLHF
d_call: .
v_call: TRBV19
clone_size: .
j_call: TRBJ1-6

cdr3_nt: TGTGCCAGCAGCTCCGGGACTAGCACAGATACGCAGTATTTT
cdr3_aa: CASSSGTSTDTQYF
d_call: .
v_call: TRBV4-2
clone_size: .
j_call: TRBJ2-3

cdr3_nt: TGTGCCAGCAGCACAAGGGGCGTCACAGAGACCCAGTACTTC
cdr3_aa: CASSTRGVTETQYF
d_call: .
v_call: TRBV27
clone_size: .
j_call: TRBJ2-5

cdr3_nt: TGCGCCAGCAGTGAGTCTGGGACTTCCAACCAAGAGACCCAGTACTTC
cdr3_aa: CASSESGTSNQETQYF
d_call: .
v_call: TRBV10-1
clone_size: .
j_call: TRBJ2-5

cdr3_nt: TGTGCCAGCAGCTTACTTCCAGGGGCCTCCTCTGGGGCCAACGTCCTGACTTTC
cdr3_aa: CASSLLPGASSGANVLTF
d_call: .
v_call: TRBV7-8
clone_size: once
j_call: TRBJ2-6

cdr3_nt: TGTGCCAGCAGCTTTGGGGCAGGGGGCGCAGATACGCAGTATTTT
cdr3_aa: CASSFGAGGADTQYF
d_call: TRBD1
v_call: TRBV7-6
clone_size: .
j_call: TRBJ2-3

cdr3_nt: TGCGCCAGCAGCCAAGACCCAAGCGGGAGTTGGTACGAGCAGTACTTC
cdr3_aa: CASSQDPSGSWYEQYF
d_call: TRBD2
v_call: TRBV4-1
clone_size: .
j_call: TRBJ2-7

cdr3_nt: TGTGCCAGCAGTTTACCAATGACAGGCACTGAAGCTTTCTTT
cdr3_aa: CASSLPMTGTEAFF
d_call: .
v_call: TRBV28
clone_size: .
j_call: TRBJ1-1

cdr3_nt: TGTGCCAGTAGAGGAGCAGGGGATGGCTACACCTTC
cdr3_aa: CASRGAGDGYTF
d_call: .
v_call: TRBV19
clone_size: .
j_call: TRBJ1-2

cdr3_nt: TGTGCCAGCAGAGGTACCGGGACAGGGTTCCACGAGCAGTACTTC
cdr3_aa: CASRGTGTGFHEQYF
d_call: TRBD1
v_call: TRBV28
clone_size: .
j_call: TRBJ2-7

cdr3_nt: TGTGCCAGCAGCCCCAAGACAGGGGGCATTACTGAAGCTTTCTTT
cdr3_aa: CASSPKTGGITEAFF
d_call: TRBD1
v_call: TRBV7-3
clone_size: .
j_call: TRBJ1-1

cdr3_nt: TGTGCCAGTGACGGAGAGTTTCGAAGTTCGAACACTGAAGCTTTCTTT
cdr3_aa: CASDGEFRSSNTEAFF
d_call: .
v_call: TRBV19
clone_size: .
j_call: TRBJ1-1

cdr3_nt: TGTGCCAGCAGGGATTACCGGGACAGGGGATGGGCCGGGGAGCTGTTTTTT
cdr3_aa: CASRDYRDRGWAGELFF
d_call: TRBD1
v_call: TRBV2
clone_size: once
j_call: TRBJ2-2

cdr3_nt: TGTGCCAGCAGCCTGACAGGGGACGAGCAGTACTTC
cdr3_aa: CASSLTGDEQYF
d_call: TRBD1
v_call: TRBV7-9
clone_size: .
j_call: TRBJ2-7

cdr3_nt: TGTGCCAGCTCACCACCTTCCAGATCCTCCGGCTACACCTTC
cdr3_aa: CASSPPSRSSGYTF
d_call: .
v_call: TRBV18
clone_size: .
j_call: TRBJ1-2

cdr3_nt: TGTGCCAGCAGCCCGGACAGGGCTCAGCCCCAGCATTTT
cdr3_aa: CASSPDRAQPQHF
d_call: TRBD1
v_call: TRBV5-5
clone_size: .
j_call: TRBJ1-5

cdr3_nt: TGTGCCAGTAGTACAGGGGTTAGCAATCAGCCCCAGCATTTT
cdr3_aa: CASSTGVSNQPQHF
d_call: .
v_call: TRBV19
clone_size: .
j_call: TRBJ1-5

cdr3_nt: TGCAGCGTCCCGGCGGACAGGGCCATTGGCTACACCTTC
cdr3_aa: CSVPADRAIGYTF
d_call: TRBD1
v_call: TRBV29-1
clone_size: .
j_call: TRBJ1-2

cdr3_nt: TGTGCCAGCAGCTTAGGGCACGTTAATGAAAAACTGTTTTTT
cdr3_aa: CASSLGHVNEKLFF
d_call: .
v_call: TRBV7-9
clone_size: .
j_call: TRBJ1-4

cdr3_nt: TGTGCCAGCAGTCGGACTAGCGGGGCCAGCACAGATACGCAGTATTTT
cdr3_aa: CASSRTSGASTDTQYF
d_call: TRBD2
v_call: TRBV2
clone_size: .
j_call: TRBJ2-3

cdr3_nt: TGTGCCAGCAGCCCCTCCGCGTACGAGCAGTACTTC
cdr3_aa: CASSPSAYEQYF
d_call: .
v_call: TRBV25-1
clone_size: .
j_call: TRBJ2-7

cdr3_nt: TGTGCCAGCAGTACAACGGGGGGCGGGAGCACAGATACGCAGTATTTT
cdr3_aa: CASSTTGGGSTDTQYF
d_call: .
v_call: TRBV28
clone_size: .
j_call: TRBJ2-3

cdr3_nt: TGTGCCAGCAGCCAAGCCCGGGGGTTGACTAATGAAAAACTGTTTTTT
cdr3_aa: CASSQARGLTNEKLFF
d_call: .
v_call: TRBV4-2
clone_size: .
j_call: TRBJ1-4

cdr3_nt: TGTGCCAGCAGTTCCCGGACTAGCGGGGGGCCCCGGGGGGAGACCCAGTACTTC
cdr3_aa: CASSSRTSGGPRGETQYF
d_call: TRBD2
v_call: TRBV28
clone_size: .
j_call: TRBJ2-5

cdr3_nt: TGTGCCAGCAGTCCCCACGGTATCAATCAGCCCCAGCATTTT
cdr3_aa: CASSPHGINQPQHF
d_call: .
v_call: TRBV28
clone_size: few
j_call: TRBJ1-5

cdr3_nt: TGTGCCAGCAGCCAGGCTATAGGGGGCCGAAGCAATCAGCCCCAGCATTTT
cdr3_aa: CASSQAIGGRSNQPQHF
d_call: TRBD1
v_call: TRBV5-5
clone_size: .
j_call: TRBJ1-5

cdr3_nt: TGTGCCAGCAGCTTAGGTGGCCAACCCGGGAGAGAGACCCAGTACTTC
cdr3_aa: CASSLGGQPGRETQYF
d_call: .
v_call: TRBV11-3
clone_size: .
j_call: TRBJ2-5